These 31 T cell receptor beta chains share one sample of origin, sequenced in a study of OX40 agonist ivuxolimab in advanced cancers. The data were produced by immunoSEQ multiplex PCR, yet TCRdb's version contains in-frame clones alone and is incomplete. The sample consists of about 62,000 clones, about 91% of them appearing once. This specimen was CD4+ or CD8+ T cells sorted from blood, taken in a trial of the OX40 agonist ivuxolimab. These receptors were taken from an adult with an advanced solid tumor such as melanoma, head and neck, liver or kidney cancer.

The chain couples TRBV13 to TRBJ2-7; 8 bases align to TRBD1. In germline, CDR1 is PRHDT, CDR2 FYEKMQ (reference sequence). The junction had 5 bases not matched to a gene; V was cut back by 0 bases and J by 4 bases. This CDR3 is 15 amino acids long. The CDR3 sequence is CASSLGTGAYYEQYF. The DNA for the CDR3 is TGTGCCAGCAGCTTAGGGACAGGGGCCTATTACGAGCAGTACTTC.

J is TRBJ1-5 and V is TRBV4-1; TRBD1 is a possible D gene (5 bases). V was trimmed by 0 bases and J by 5 bases, leaving 8 bases between them. The CDR3 runs 14 residues. CDR1 and CDR2 (germline): MGHRA, YSYEKL. CDR3 sequence (DNA): TGCGCCAGCAGCCAAGAGGCGGGGGATCAGCCCCAGCATTTT. Protein product: CASSQEAGDQPQHF.

The J gene is TRBJ1-2, the V gene TRBV10-3, with a possible D match to TRBD1 (5 bases). V shed 3 bases and J shed 2 bases, with 10 bases lying between them. The CDR3 has 14 amino acids. Germline loops: CDR1 ENHRY, CDR2 SYGVKD. The CDR3 protein is CAISDGGFNYGYTF. The CDR3 nucleotides are TGTGCCATCAGTGACGGGGGGTTCAACTATGGCTACACCTTC.

V gene TRBV19 combines with J gene TRBJ2-7, with TRBD2 matching over 8 bases. The junction had 7 bases not matched to a gene; V was cut back by 5 bases and J by 4 bases. CDR1 is LNHDA and CDR2 is SQIVND in the germline V gene (reference sequence). The CDR3 extends over 14 amino acids. The CDR3 sequence is CASSPGRDAYEQYF. CDR3 sequence (DNA): TGTGCCAGTAGTCCCGGGAGGGATGCTTACGAGCAGTACTTC. Filled out from reference TRBV19 and TRBJ2-7, the complete variable domain reads DGGITQSPKYLFRKEGQNVTLSCEQNLNHDAMYWYRQDPGQGLRLIYYSQIVNDFQKGDIAEGYSVSREKKESFPLTVTSAQKNPTAFYLCASSPGRDAYEQYFGPGTRLTVT.

The chain couples TRBV7-2 to TRBJ2-1, with D perhaps matching TRBD2 (5 bases). V shed 4 bases and J shed 10 bases, with 14 bases lying between them. Germline V gene data show CDR1 as SGHTA and CDR2 as FQGNSA. This CDR3 is 13 amino acids long. In nucleotides, the CDR3 is TGTGCCAGCAGCTCTTTTGACTATTTGGAGCAGTTCTTC. Translation: CASSSFDYLEQFF. Full variable domain (outside the CDR3, taken from reference TRBV7-2 and TRBJ2-1): GAGVSQSPSNKVTEKGKDVELRCDPISGHTALYWYRQSLGQGLEFLIYFQGNSAPDKSGLPSDRFSAERTGGSVSTLTIQRTQQEDSAVYLCASSSFDYLEQFFGPGTRLTVL.

The chain recombines TRBV5-8 with TRBJ2-7; 7 bases map to TRBD2. J was trimmed by 2 bases and V by 5 bases; bases with no gene match: 13. CDR1 and CDR2 from the germline V gene are SGHTS and YDEGEE. The CDR3 loop spans 16 amino acids. The CDR3 DNA sequence: TGTGCCAGCAGTTTGAGGGCCGGGACTAAAACCTACGAGCAGTACTTC. Its translation is CASSLRAGTKTYEQYF.

This sequence joins TRBV27 and TRBJ2-2; 14 bases are shared with TRBD2. There are 15 residues in the CDR3. CDR1 MNHEY and CDR2 SMNVEV come from the germline V gene (reference sequence). V shed 6 bases and J 7 bases; nucleotides not matched to a gene: 4. The CDR3 nucleotides are TGTGCCAGCAGACCCGGACTAGCGGGAGGCGGGGAGCTGTTTTTT. Amino acid sequence: CASRPGLAGGGELFF.

The sample holds a few counts of this clone. Other DNA sequences within the sample encode an identical CDR3. V and J are TRBV6-5 and TRBJ2-7; D might be TRBD2 (6 bases). The CDR3 spans 11 residues. The V gene lost 5 bases and the J gene lost 4 bases, with 6 bases spanning the gap. In germline, CDR1 is MNHEY, CDR2 SVGAGI. CDR3 loop: CASSRGYEQYF. DNA for the CDR3: TGTGCCAGCAGTCGGGGGTACGAGCAGTACTTC.

With respect to this clone: Other DNA sequences in this sample translate to the same CDR3. V and J are TRBV6-4 and TRBJ2-1; D unresolved. V was trimmed by 2 bases and J by 4 bases, leaving 3 bases between them. This CDR3 is built from 12 residues. Per germline, CDR1 MRHNA and CDR2 SNTAGT. CDR3: CASSDRYNEQFF. The CDR3 DNA reads TGTGCCAGCAGTGACAGGTACAATGAGCAGTTCTTC.

The V and J genes are TRBV15 and TRBJ2-1, with 8 bases aligning to TRBD2. V trimming: 5 bases; J trimming: 6 bases; junction bases outside the gene matches: 9. The germline CDR1 and CDR2 sequences are LNHNV and YYDKDF (reference sequence). This CDR3 comprises 15 residues. CDR3 in amino acids: CATSRKRESINEQFF. CDR3 nucleotide sequence: TGTGCCACCAGCCGGAAGCGGGAGAGTATCAATGAGCAGTTCTTC.

The chain joins TRBV29-1 to TRBJ2-2, with D tentatively TRBD1 (6 bases). In germline, CDR1 is SQVTM, CDR2 ANQGSEA. The CDR3 has 15 amino acids. V was clipped by 6 bases and J by 1 base, with 15 bases between them. CDR3 amino acids: CSVTLTGQNTGELFF. The DNA for the CDR3 is TGCAGCGTCACCCTTACAGGGCAGAACACCGGGGAGCTGTTTTTT.

The CDR3 is CASSLVWTPNTEAFF. CDR3 nucleotides: TGTGCCAGCAGCTTAGTATGGACTCCGAACACTGAAGCTTTCTTT. J is TRBJ1-1 and V is TRBV11-1; no firm D call. From germline, CDR1 is SGHAT and CDR2 FQDESV (reference sequence). V dropped 1 base and J dropped 1 base, with 10 bases sitting between them. CDR3 size: 15 residues. Together with reference TRBV11-1 and TRBJ1-1, the CDR3 gives the full variable domain: EAEVAQSPRYKITEKSQAVAFWCDPISGHATLYWYRQILGQGPELLVQFQDESVVDDSQLPKDRFSAERLKGVDSTLKIQPAELGDSAMYLCASSLVWTPNTEAFFGQGTRLTVV.

This rearrangement joins TRBV7-9 to TRBJ1-2; D is ambiguous. Germline V gene data show CDR1 as SEHNR and CDR2 as FQNEAQ (reference sequence). Trimming took off 4 bases at V and 5 bases at J, with 23 bases between the two ends. The CDR3 has 17 residues. The CDR3 loop reads CASSSLTSSSLEYGYTF. In DNA form, the CDR3 reads TGTGCCAGCAGCTCCCTTACTTCGTCGTCCCTCGAGTATGGCTACACCTTC.

V usage is TRBV5-8 and J usage is TRBJ2-3; possible D gene TRBD2, 5 bases. This CDR3 comprises 16 residues. Germline V gene lookup returns CDR1 SGHTS and CDR2 YDEGEE. V was cut by 0 bases and J by 6 bases, with 17 bases left in between. Here the CDR3 DNA reads TGTGCCAGCAGCTTGGCCGTTAGCGTGCCCTCGGATACGCAGTATTTT. This gives the protein CASSLAVSVPSDTQYF.

The rearrangement links TRBV7-9 to TRBJ2-7; 8 positions match TRBD1. Germline lookup yields CDR1 SEHNR and CDR2 FQNEAQ (reference sequence). Trimming removed 1 base from V and 3 bases from J; junction bases left unmatched: 5. This CDR3 is 15 amino acids long. The CDR3 bases are TGTGCCAGCAGCTTAGGACAGGGGATCTACTACGAGCAGTACTTC. It encodes CASSLGQGIYYEQYF.

The chain has TRBV2 and TRBJ2-1; TRBD2 agrees at 9 bases. V dropped 6 bases and J dropped 2; count of bases not matched to a gene: 5. Per the germline V gene, CDR1 is SNHLY and CDR2 is FYNNEI. The CDR3 consists of 15 residues. CDR3 sequence (DNA): TGTGCCAGCAGAAGTAGCGGGAGTACCTACAATGAGCAGTTCTTC. This translates into CASRSSGSTYNEQFF.

This chain uses TRBV14 with TRBJ1-1; D unclear. Germline CDR1 is SGHDN and CDR2 is FVKESK. Trimming took 2 bases from V and 2 from J, leaving 3 bases between them. This CDR3 is 12 amino acids long. Written as DNA, the CDR3 is TGTGCCAGCAGCCAAATAAACACTGAAGCTTTCTTT. Residues: CASSQINTEAFF.

The rearrangement joins TRBV10-2 to TRBJ2-7; D not certain. The CDR3 runs to 13 residues. Germline assignment: CDR1 WSHSY and CDR2 SAAADI. Trimming took off 6 bases at V and 3 bases at J, with 12 bases between the two ends. The DNA for the CDR3 is TGCGCCAGCAGCCCAGGCAGTTACTACGAGCAGTACTTC. Translated, it gives CASSPGSYYEQYF.

This chain joins TRBV5-6 and TRBJ2-5, with D unresolved. This CDR3 region has 13 residues. Germline CDR1 and CDR2: SGHDT and YYEEEE. Trimming took off 1 base at V and 4 bases at J, with 8 bases between the two ends. The CDR3 here is CASSLPAGETQYF. The DNA of the CDR3 is TGTGCCAGCAGCTTGCCCGCAGGAGAGACCCAGTACTTC.

The rearrangement links TRBV7-9 to TRBJ2-7, with D maybe TRBD1 (7 bases). With 4 bases removed from V and 6 bases from J, the gap between germline ends came to 19 bases. The V gene's germline CDR1 is SEHNR and CDR2 FQNEAQ (reference sequence). The CDR3 is 15 residues long. This CDR3 reads CASSSEGALGGEQYF. The CDR3 coding sequence is TGTGCCAGCAGCTCCGAGGGGGCCCTGGGGGGCGAGCAGTACTTC.

This chain connects TRBV10-2 to TRBJ2-1; the match to TRBD2 covers 9 bases. The CDR3 extends over 13 amino acids. The germline CDR1 and CDR2 sequences are WSHSY and SAAADI. J was trimmed by 9 bases and V by 2 bases; bases with no gene match: 2. CDR3 nucleotide sequence: TGCGCCAGCAGTGAGCTGCGGGAGGGTGAGCAGTTCTTC. Protein sequence: CASSELREGEQFF.

This clone was recorded only once. The rearrangement uses TRBV7-9 and TRBJ2-1; TRBD2 matches 10 bases. The J segment lost 2 bases and the V segment lost 0 bases, leaving 10 bases of the junction unmatched. Per germline, CDR1 SEHNR and CDR2 FQNEAQ (reference sequence). The CDR3 runs 19 residues. The CDR3 DNA reads TGTGCCAGCAGCTTAGCAGGATTGGGACTAGCGCTTACCTACAATGAGCAGTTCTTC. This translates into CASSLAGLGLALTYNEQFF.

The CDR3 DNA follows: TGTGCCAGCAACGTTCAGGGAGGCGAAAAACTGTTTTTT. It yields the protein CASNVQGGEKLFF. The J gene is TRBJ1-4, the V gene TRBV6-6; a possible D gene is TRBD1 (5 bases). The CDR3 runs 13 residues. V was trimmed by 7 bases and J by 8 bases, leaving 14 bases between them. From germline, CDR1 is MNHNY and CDR2 SVGAGI (reference sequence).

V usage is TRBV10-2 and J usage is TRBJ2-3; the D is unclear. Per the germline V gene, CDR1 is WSHSY and CDR2 is SAAADI. Trimming removed 3 bases at V and 4 bases at J, with 14 bases between. This CDR3 has 15 amino acids. In DNA form, the CDR3 reads TGCGCCAGCAGTGACGCAGTCGTTGGTGCAGATACGCAGTATTTT. Residues: CASSDAVVGADTQYF.

The rearrangement links TRBV7-6 to TRBJ2-7, with D maybe TRBD1 (5 bases). The CDR3 runs to 15 residues. Trimming took 6 bases from V and 3 from J, leaving 18 bases between them. The germline V gene encodes CDR1 SGHVS and CDR2 FNYEAQ. The CDR3 reads CASSLSQGINYEQYF. In nucleotides, the CDR3 is TGTGCCAGCAGTCTTAGTCAGGGTATCAACTACGAGCAGTACTTC.

The chain uses TRBV7-9 and TRBJ2-7; TRBD2 matches 13 bases. The junction had 9 bases not matched to a gene; V was cut back by 4 bases and J by 6 bases. This CDR3 is 16 amino acids long. Germline CDR1 reads SEHNR; CDR2 reads FQNEAQ (reference sequence). CDR3 sequence reads: CASSSELLAGGFEQYF. CDR3 nucleotide sequence: TGTGCCAGCAGCTCAGAACTACTAGCGGGAGGGTTCGAGCAGTACTTC. Drawing the rest from reference TRBV7-9 and TRBJ2-7, the complete variable domain is DTGVSQNPRHKITKRGQNVTFRCDPISEHNRLYWYRQTLGQGPEFLTYFQNEAQLEKSRLLSDRFSAERPKGSFSTLEIQRTEQGDSAMYLCASSSELLAGGFEQYFGPGTRLTVT.

The gene calls are TRBV29-1 and TRBJ2-5; TRBD2 matches 13 bases. The CDR3 loop spans 16 amino acids. In germline, CDR1 is SQVTM, CDR2 ANQGSEA. Trimming removed 3 bases from V and 5 bases from J; junction bases left unmatched: 9. The CDR3 sequence is CSVDPTSGRAGETQYF. In nucleotides, the CDR3 is TGCAGCGTTGATCCTACTAGCGGGAGGGCCGGGGAGACCCAGTACTTC.

By its share, this clone is medium-sized (0.01 to 0.1%). V gene TRBV28 combines with J gene TRBJ2-3, with 14 bases lining up with TRBD2. Germline values: CDR1 MDHEN, CDR2 SYDVKM. CDR3 size: 17 residues. The junction had 3 bases not matched to a gene; V was cut back by 0 bases and J by 4 bases. The CDR3 nucleotides read TGTGCCAGCAGTTTATGGACTAGCGGGAGGGGGTCAGATACGCAGTATTTT. Encoded protein: CASSLWTSGRGSDTQYF.

This chain uses TRBV6-5 with TRBJ2-3, with D perhaps matching TRBD2 (6 bases). CDR3 size: 16 residues. Per germline, CDR1 MNHEY and CDR2 SVGAGI. Deletions cut 0 bases from V and 3 bases from J, with 13 bases between. The CDR3 protein is CASSYSPGEGTDTQYF. The DNA for the CDR3 is TGTGCCAGCAGTTACTCACCGGGAGAGGGGACAGATACGCAGTATTTT.

The genes are TRBV9 and TRBJ1-1; 8 nucleotides match TRBD1. V shed 6 bases and J 5 bases; nucleotides not matched to a gene: 6. Germline lookup yields CDR1 SGDLS and CDR2 YYNGEE. CDR3 size: 13 residues. CDR3 sequence (DNA): TGTGCCAGCATCCCCGGACAGGGTACTGAAGCTTTCTTT. Encoded protein: CASIPGQGTEAFF.

This rearrangement joins TRBV4-1 to TRBJ2-3, with TRBD2 matching over 10 bases. Trimming cost V 0 bases and J 12 bases; bases outside gene matches: 15. CDR1 and CDR2 (germline): MGHRA, YSYEKL. The CDR3 covers 17 residues. The CDR3 DNA follows: TGCGCCAGCAGCCAAGATTTACTAGCGGGACCGCTGGGGGGTCAGTATTTT. It translates to CASSQDLLAGPLGGQYF.